The 20 T cell receptor beta chains below all came from one sample that was sequenced in a study of blood T cells in healthy people across ages. Sample-barcoded 5' priming and a J-beta primer mix drove a second PCR of roughly 7 to 11 cycles. Each CDR3 protein gets one entry after TCRdb re-called the 5' RACE reads with MiXCR. The profile covers some 1,800,000 distinct CDR3 sequences, with about 39% appearing a single time and 23% taken by the ten largest. The specimen sequenced was blood. The receptor set was obtained from a human donor in good health.

A note on this clonotype: One junction end disagrees with the germline gene, perhaps due to a read error. V and J are TRBV5-4 and TRBJ2-4; D assignment may be TRBD1 or TRBD2 (5 bases each). This CDR3 region has 14 residues. The germline gives CDR1 SGHNT, CDR2 YYREEE (reference sequence). CDR3 loop: CACRSGTDIMEQYF. The CDR3 nucleotides read TGTGCCTGCAGGTCCGGGACGGACATTATGGAGCAGTACTTC.

This chain joins TRBV6-1 and TRBJ1-2; 8 bases align to TRBD1. V was clipped by 4 bases and J by 0 bases; unmatched bases: 13. The CDR3 has 18 amino acids. Germline values: CDR1 MNHNS, CDR2 SASEGT. CDR3 nucleotide sequence: TGTGCCAGCAGTGGGAACCCCGGGACAGGCTTAGCTAACTATGGCTACACCTTC. Protein product: CASSGNPGTGLANYGYTF.

This clonotype was counted once. V usage is TRBV21-1 and J usage is TRBJ2-5; the table assigns TRBD2, which was not confirmed against the DNA. TRBV21-1 is shown as a pseudogene. CDR3 length: 15 residues. The CDR3 is CASRRMGLAGGTQYF. The CDR3 region has the DNA TGTGCCAGCAGACGAATGGGACTAGCGGGGGGGACCCAGTACTTC.

V is TRBV4-3 and J is TRBJ2-7; no definite D call. V gave up 2 bases and J gave up 3 bases, with 8 bases separating them. In germline, CDR1 is LGHNA, CDR2 YSLEER. The CDR3 has 13 residues. CDR3 coding DNA: TGCGCCAGCAGCCAAAGGACCAACTACGAGCAGTACTTC. This gives the protein CASSQRTNYEQYF.

This chain connects TRBV29-1 to TRBJ2-2, with D unresolved. The CDR3 consists of 15 residues. Germline V lookup: CDR1 SQVTM, CDR2 ANQGSEA. Trimming removed 6 bases at V and 0 bases at J, with 14 bases between. CDR3 in DNA: TGCAGCGTCGCCAAGAGGTGGACGAACACCGGGGAGCTGTTTTTT. The encoded protein is CSVAKRWTNTGELFF.

This clonotype was observed a handful of times. V and J are TRBV20-1 and TRBJ2-5; possibly TRBD2 for D (5 bases). The V gene's germline CDR1 is DFQATT and CDR2 SNEGSKA (reference sequence). This CDR3 spans 15 amino acids. V gave up 3 bases and J gave up 1 base, with 15 bases separating them. CDR3 nucleotide sequence: TGCAGTGCTAGTGGCCGGGGAACTTTCCAAGAGACCCAGTACTTC. Its translation: CSASGRGTFQETQYF.

This clonotype has only a few counts. This sequence joins TRBV29-1 and TRBJ1-1; the D is unclear. Germline CDR1 SQVTM, CDR2 ANQGSEA. With 4 bases removed from V and 3 bases from J, the gap between germline ends came to 12 bases. This CDR3 has 13 residues. CDR3 protein: CSVGAAPDTEAFF. CDR3 sequence (DNA): TGCAGCGTTGGGGCGGCCCCAGACACTGAAGCTTTCTTT.

V is TRBV7-2 and J is TRBJ2-5, with TRBD1 matching 9 bases. The CDR3 consists of 13 residues. V dropped 5 bases and J dropped 7; count of bases not matched to a gene: 5. Germline CDR1 reads SGHTA; CDR2 reads FQGNSA. This CDR3 is CASSPGTGRTQYF. For the CDR3, the DNA is TGTGCCAGCAGCCCAGGGACAGGGCGGACCCAGTACTTC.

The chain couples TRBV6-1 to TRBJ2-1; the D gene is possibly TRBD2 (6 bases). CDR1 and CDR2 from the germline V gene are MNHNS and SASEGT. V was cut by 4 bases and J by 9 bases, with 22 bases left in between. The CDR3 consists of 16 residues. The CDR3 coding sequence is TGTGCCAGCAGTGGCCCGGGTACCGGGATCGGGGGTGAGCAGTTCTTC. Translated: CASSGPGTGIGGEQFF.

The gene calls are TRBV30 and TRBJ1-4; D might be TRBD1 (5 bases). Germline-derived CDR1 and CDR2 are GTSNPN and SVGIG (reference sequence). The length of the CDR3 is 14 residues. V lost 4 bases and J lost 5, with 14 bases in between. The DNA of the CDR3 is TGTGCCTGGAAATCCGGGACGGGGAATGAAAAACTGTTTTTT. It is translated as CAWKSGTGNEKLFF. Full variable domain (outside the CDR3, taken from reference TRBV30 and TRBJ1-4): SQTIHQWPATLVQPVGSPLSLECTVEGTSNPNLYWYRQAAGRGLQLLFYSVGIGQISSEVPQNLSASRPQDRQFILSSKKLLLSDSGFYLCAWKSGTGNEKLFFGSGTQLSVL.

This chain connects TRBV6-6 to TRBJ1-4; the match to TRBD1 covers 8 bases. Per germline, CDR1 MNHNY and CDR2 SVGAGI (reference sequence). The CDR3 extends over 17 amino acids. Trimming cost V 2 bases and J 5 bases; bases outside gene matches: 10. CDR3: CASSYVRDRSWNEKLFF. CDR3 DNA sequence: TGTGCCAGCAGTTACGTCCGGGACAGGTCCTGGAATGAAAAACTGTTTTTT.

The V gene is TRBV12-3 or TRBV12-4, the J gene TRBJ1-1; no firm D call. With 6 bases removed from V and 1 base from J, the gap between germline ends came to 9 bases. The CDR3 contains 13 residues. The CDR3 nucleotides read TGTGCCAGCAGGATAACAGAGAACACTGAAGCTTTCTTT. Translated, it gives CASRITENTEAFF.

V gene TRBV4-3 combines with J gene TRBJ2-1, with 8 bases aligning to TRBD2. Germline CDR1 and CDR2: LGHNA and YSLEER. The CDR3 consists of 14 residues. V was clipped by 4 bases and J by 7 bases; unmatched bases: 6. The CDR3 coding sequence is TGCGCCAGCAGCCGAAGACGGGGGGGTAATGAGCAGTTCTTC. Translating it yields CASSRRRGGNEQFF.

The gene calls are TRBV20-1 and TRBJ1-2; D not resolved. V was clipped by 2 bases and J by 3 bases, with 7 bases between them. This CDR3 contains 12 residues. Per germline, CDR1 DFQATT and CDR2 SNEGSKA (reference sequence). The CDR3 here is CSARQTDYGYTF. CDR3 DNA: TGCAGTGCTAGACAGACCGACTATGGCTACACCTTC.

This chain uses TRBV3-1 with TRBJ1-2; possibly TRBD1 for D (6 bases). The CDR3 is 15 residues long. Germline V gene data show CDR1 as LGHDT and CDR2 as YNNKEL (reference sequence). V lost 4 bases, J lost 5 bases, and 17 bases lay in between. CDR3 loop: CASSPTGTKLYGYTF. CDR3 in DNA: TGTGCCAGCAGCCCAACCGGGACAAAGCTTTATGGCTACACCTTC.

This clonotype was counted a single time. The J gene is TRBJ1-2, the V gene TRBV18; no definite D call. Trimming took 2 bases from V and 8 from J, leaving 12 bases between them. CDR3 length: 13 amino acids. CDR1 is KGHSH, CDR2 LQKENI, per germline. The CDR3 here is CASSPETDLGYTF. CDR3 nucleotides: TGTGCCAGCTCACCAGAAACAGACCTGGGCTACACCTTC.

The chain uses TRBV5-1 and TRBJ2-1; tentative D call: TRBD2 (6 bases). Germline V gene lookup returns CDR1 SGHRS and CDR2 YFSETQ. This CDR3 has 16 amino acids. The V end lost 5 bases, the J end lost 0 bases, and 15 bases lay between the germline ends. As DNA, the CDR3 is TGCGCCAGCAGTTGGGGGGTTACAAACTCCTACAATGAGCAGTTCTTC. Its translation is CASSWGVTNSYNEQFF. The entire variable domain, with the rest obtained from reference TRBV5-1 and TRBJ2-1, is as follows: KAGVTQTPRYLIKTRGQQVTLSCSPISGHRSVSWYQQTPGQGLQFLFEYFSETQRNKGNFPGRFSGRQFSNSRSEMNVSTLELGDSALYLCASSWGVTNSYNEQFFGPGTRLTVL.

The chain recombines TRBV3-1 with TRBJ1-2; TRBD1 is a possible D gene (5 bases). This CDR3 has 19 residues. The germline CDR1 and CDR2 sequences are LGHDT and YNNKEL (reference sequence). The V and J ends lost 3 bases and 7 bases respectively, with 30 bases between them. The CDR3 DNA sequence: TGTGCCAGCAGCCAGATAGTTCTCCGGGACCGACTTTTCGATGTTGGCTACACCTTC. Protein sequence: CASSQIVLRDRLFDVGYTF.

The chain is built from TRBV20-1 and TRBJ2-7; the match to TRBD1 covers 7 bases. V gave up 5 bases and J gave up 2 bases; unmatched junction bases: 9. The CDR3 has 14 amino acids. Germline CDR1 DFQATT, CDR2 SNEGSKA (reference sequence). The CDR3 region is CSAHRDSFTYEQYF. CDR3 bases: TGCAGTGCTCACCGGGACAGTTTCACCTACGAGCAGTACTTC.

This clonotype was seen only a few times. The chain joins TRBV29-1 to TRBJ1-2, with D tentatively TRBD1 (6 bases). CDR1 and CDR2 from the germline V gene are SQVTM and ANQGSEA. Trimming cost V 7 bases and J 4 bases, with 19 bases left between them. The CDR3 is 14 amino acids. CDR3 in amino acids: CSAKSGQYGYGYTF. The CDR3 DNA reads as TGCAGCGCCAAGTCTGGACAGTACGGCTATGGCTACACCTTC.